The following is a T cell receptor (beta chain) sequence with its context. Its specificity is not known. Using immunoSEQ multiplex PCR, the repertoire was profiled, and TCRdb retains in-frame clones only, with some absent. The sample comprises tens of thousands of clones, approximately 76% of which are singletons, and 2.5% to 3% rests with the top ten. Focal radiation plus CTLA-4 blockade with ipilimumab was administered to patients who had chemo-refractory metastatic non-small-cell lung cancer. This sample is part of a study of radiotherapy plus CTLA-4 blockade in lung cancer. Study observations and caveats: In blood, after radiotherapy plus ipilimumab, tumor-derived TCR clones expanded.

The V gene lost 0 bases and the J gene lost 8 bases, with 13 bases spanning the gap. In germline, CDR1 is SGHTA, CDR2 FQGNSA. CDR3 length: 14 residues. The sequence came from a human donor with non-small cell lung cancer who had a complete response to radiotherapy plus ipilimumab. The gene calls are TRBV7-2 and TRBJ1-2; D might be TRBD1 (5 bases). The material sequenced was peripheral blood, taken from a patient treated with radiotherapy plus ipilimumab. CDR3 DNA sequence: TGTGCCAGCAGCTTAGCGGGGCCGGGTAGAGGCTACACCTTC. Its protein product is CASSLAGPGRGYTF.